The 5 T cell receptor beta chains listed next were all sequenced from one sample in a study of graft-versus-host responses after intestinal transplantation. Their target antigens are unknown. Generated by immunoSEQ multiplex PCR, the TCRdb table keeps only in-frame clones and is missing some. The repertoire holds about 88,000 clones, with approximately 94% as singletons. The specimen comprised unstimulated CD4+ T cells sorted from spleen or lymph node cells, sampled before transplant. Receptors originate from a human donor who was the organ donor for an intestinal transplant.

The V gene is TRBV5-1, the J gene TRBJ1-2, with a weak D call TRBD1 (6 bases). V lost 0 bases and J 8 bases, leaving 11 bases between the germline ends. Germline values: CDR1 SGHRS, CDR2 YFSETQ. The CDR3 covers 13 residues. The CDR3 spells CASSLEWGRGYTF. The CDR3 coding sequence is TGCGCCAGCAGCTTGGAATGGGGGCGCGGCTACACCTTC. Full variable domain (rest looked up from reference TRBV5-1 and TRBJ1-2): KAGVTQTPRYLIKTRGQQVTLSCSPISGHRSVSWYQQTPGQGLQFLFEYFSETQRNKGNFPGRFSGRQFSNSRSEMNVSTLELGDSALYLCASSLEWGRGYTFGSGTRLTVV.

V and J are TRBV10-3 and TRBJ2-2; 9 bases are a match to TRBD1. The germline gives CDR1 ENHRY, CDR2 SYGVKD. V lost 4 bases, J lost 7 bases, and 4 bases stayed unmatched. CDR3 size: 14 residues. CDR3 protein: CAISAGQGVGELFF. The CDR3 bases are TGTGCCATCAGTGCGGGACAGGGAGTCGGGGAGCTGTTTTTT.

V is TRBV15 and J is TRBJ1-3, with 7 positions matching TRBD1. J was trimmed by 3 bases and V by 8 bases; bases with no gene match: 7. The CDR3 is 14 amino acids. CDR1 and CDR2 from the germline V gene are LNHNV and YYDKDF (reference sequence). CDR3 in amino acids: CATETGRGGNTIYF. The CDR3 DNA reads TGTGCCACCGAGACAGGGAGGGGTGGAAACACCATATATTTT. Filled out from reference TRBV15 and TRBJ1-3, the complete variable domain reads DAMVIQNPRYQVTQFGKPVTLSCSQTLNHNVMYWYQQKSSQAPKLLFHYYDKDFNNEADTPDNFQSRRPNTSFCFLDIRSPGLGDTAMYLCATETGRGGNTIYFGEGSWLTVV.

The chain employs TRBV5-4 and TRBJ2-1; the D gene is possibly TRBD2 (6 bases). Germline CDR1 is SGHNT and CDR2 is YYREEE (reference sequence). V lost 4 bases and J lost 9, with 17 bases in between. The CDR3 is made up of 14 amino acids. CDR3 sequence reads: CASSSAGPLGEQFF. The DNA for the CDR3 is TGTGCCAGCAGCAGCGCGGGGCCCTTGGGTGAGCAGTTCTTC.

This rearrangement joins TRBV28 to TRBJ2-2; 12 nucleotides agree with TRBD2. The germline V gene encodes CDR1 MDHEN and CDR2 SYDVKM. V lost 6 bases to trimming and J lost 7 bases; unmatched junction nucleotides: 3. This CDR3 spans 14 amino acids. The DNA of the CDR3 is TGTGCCAGCAGGAGGACTAGCGGGATCGGGGAGCTGTTTTTT. As protein: CASRRTSGIGELFF. The full variable domain, in which reference TRBV28 and TRBJ2-2 provide the parts outside the CDR3, is DVKVTQSSRYLVKRTGEKVFLECVQDMDHENMFWYRQDPGLGLRLIYFSYDVKMKEKGDIPEGYSVSREKKERFSLILESASTNQTSMYLCASRRTSGIGELFFGEGSRLTVL.